The clone carrying this T cell receptor (beta chain) was observed a few times. This specimen belongs to a study of T cell repertoires in cytomegalovirus infection. Turning to the study itself: Both CMV infection and a matching HLA type were indicated by public TCR beta signatures.

Trimming at V came to 3 bases and at J to 8 bases, leaving 12 bases not matched to a gene. Germline V gene sequence: CDR1 LGHNA, CDR2 YNFKEQ. The CDR3 is 18 residues long. Using its own MiXCR run on the reads, TCRdb lists one record per CDR3 protein. The data contain 200,000 to 300,000 distinct CDR3 sequences, around 9% of them singletons. V is TRBV4-2 and J is TRBJ2-1; 14 nucleotides line up with TRBD2. The sequenced material came from PBMCs. The source of this sequence is a human donor in good health (CMV status not recorded). Some clones in this sample may be carry-over from other donors' samples. The CDR3, as DNA: TGTGCCAGCAGCCAGGGCTTGGGACTAGCGGGGGCGTCCCATGAGCAGTTCTTC. Its translation: CASSQGLGLAGASHEQFF.